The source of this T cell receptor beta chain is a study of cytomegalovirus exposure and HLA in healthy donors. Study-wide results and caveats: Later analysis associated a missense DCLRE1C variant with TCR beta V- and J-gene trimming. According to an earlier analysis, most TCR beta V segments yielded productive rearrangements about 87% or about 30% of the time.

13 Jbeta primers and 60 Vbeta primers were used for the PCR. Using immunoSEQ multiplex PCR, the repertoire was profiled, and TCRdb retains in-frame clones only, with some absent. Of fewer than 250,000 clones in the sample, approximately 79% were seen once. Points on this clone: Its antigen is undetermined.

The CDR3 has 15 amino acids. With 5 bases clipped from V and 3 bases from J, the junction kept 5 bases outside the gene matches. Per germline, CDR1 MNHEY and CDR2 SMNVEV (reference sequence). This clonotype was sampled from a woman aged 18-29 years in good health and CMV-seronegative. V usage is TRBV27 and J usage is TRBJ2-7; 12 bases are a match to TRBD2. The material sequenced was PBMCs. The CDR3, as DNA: TGTGCCAGCAGTCCTTTGACTAGCGGGAGCTACGAGCAGTACTTC. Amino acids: CASSPLTSGSYEQYF.